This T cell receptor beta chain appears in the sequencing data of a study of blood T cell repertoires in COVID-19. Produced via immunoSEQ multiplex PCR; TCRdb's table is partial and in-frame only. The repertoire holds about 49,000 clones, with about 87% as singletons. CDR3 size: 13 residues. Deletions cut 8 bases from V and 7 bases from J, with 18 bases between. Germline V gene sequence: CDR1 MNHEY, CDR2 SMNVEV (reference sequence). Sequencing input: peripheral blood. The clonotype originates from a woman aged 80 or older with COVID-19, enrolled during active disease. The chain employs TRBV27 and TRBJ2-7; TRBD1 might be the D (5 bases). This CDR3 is CASGAGYNREQYF. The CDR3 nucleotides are TGTGCCAGCGGGGCAGGGTATAACAGGGAGCAGTACTTC.